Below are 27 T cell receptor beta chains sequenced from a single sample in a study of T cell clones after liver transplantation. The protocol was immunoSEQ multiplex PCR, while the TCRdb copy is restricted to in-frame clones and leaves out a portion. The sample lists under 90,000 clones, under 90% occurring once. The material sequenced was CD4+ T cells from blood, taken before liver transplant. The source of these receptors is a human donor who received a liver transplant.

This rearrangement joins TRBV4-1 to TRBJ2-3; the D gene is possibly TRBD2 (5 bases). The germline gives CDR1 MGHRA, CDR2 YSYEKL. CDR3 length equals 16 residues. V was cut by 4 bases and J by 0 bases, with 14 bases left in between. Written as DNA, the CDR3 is TGCGCCAGCAGCCGATCGGAGCGGTTAAGCACAGATACGCAGTATTTT. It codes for CASSRSERLSTDTQYF.

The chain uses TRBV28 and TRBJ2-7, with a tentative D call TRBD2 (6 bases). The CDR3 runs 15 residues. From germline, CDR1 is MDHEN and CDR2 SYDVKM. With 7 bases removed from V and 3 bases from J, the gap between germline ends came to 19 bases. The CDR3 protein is CASNRRRDWDYEQYF. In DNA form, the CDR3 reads TGTGCCAGCAATCGACGCCGGGACTGGGACTACGAGCAGTACTTC.

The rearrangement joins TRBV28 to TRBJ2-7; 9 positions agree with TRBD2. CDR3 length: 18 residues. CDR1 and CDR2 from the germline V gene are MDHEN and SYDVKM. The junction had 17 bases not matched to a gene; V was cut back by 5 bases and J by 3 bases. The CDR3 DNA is TGTGCCAGCAGTCCTCTGGGACTAGCTGTAGACAACGGCTACGAGCAGTACTTC. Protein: CASSPLGLAVDNGYEQYF.

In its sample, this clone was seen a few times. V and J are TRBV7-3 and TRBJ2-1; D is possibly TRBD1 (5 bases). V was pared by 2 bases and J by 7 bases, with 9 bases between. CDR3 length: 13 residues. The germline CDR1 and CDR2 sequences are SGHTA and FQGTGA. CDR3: CASSLLGLNEQFF. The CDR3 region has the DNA TGTGCCAGCAGCTTATTGGGGCTTAATGAGCAGTTCTTC. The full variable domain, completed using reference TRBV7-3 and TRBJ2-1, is GAGVSQTPSNKVTEKGKYVELRCDPISGHTALYWYRQSLGQGPEFLIYFQGTGAADDSGLPNDRFFAVRPEGSVSTLKIQRTERGDSAVYLCASSLLGLNEQFFGPGTRLTVL.

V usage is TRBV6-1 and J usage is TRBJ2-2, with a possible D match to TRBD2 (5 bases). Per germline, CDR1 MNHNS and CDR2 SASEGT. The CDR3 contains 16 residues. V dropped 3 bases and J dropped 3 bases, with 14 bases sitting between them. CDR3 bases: TGTGCCAGCAGTGACGGGGATACCCTTTACACCGGGGAGCTGTTTTTT. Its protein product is CASSDGDTLYTGELFF.

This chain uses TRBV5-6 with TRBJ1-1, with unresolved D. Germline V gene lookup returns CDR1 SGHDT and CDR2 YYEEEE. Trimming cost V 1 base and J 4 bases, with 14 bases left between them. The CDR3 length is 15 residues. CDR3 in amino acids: CASSLYDRMGTEAFF. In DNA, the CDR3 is TGTGCCAGCAGCTTGTATGATCGGATGGGCACTGAAGCTTTCTTT.

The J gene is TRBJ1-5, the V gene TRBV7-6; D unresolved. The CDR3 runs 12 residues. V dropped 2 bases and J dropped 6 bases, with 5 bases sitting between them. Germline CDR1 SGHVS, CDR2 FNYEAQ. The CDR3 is CASSLWRQPQHF. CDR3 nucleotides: TGTGCCAGCAGCTTATGGCGTCAGCCCCAGCATTTT.

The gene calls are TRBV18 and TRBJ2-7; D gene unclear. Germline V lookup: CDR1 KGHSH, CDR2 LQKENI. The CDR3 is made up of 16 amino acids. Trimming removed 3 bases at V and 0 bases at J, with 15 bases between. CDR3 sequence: CASSPKSTGSSYEQYF. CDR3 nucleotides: TGTGCCAGCTCACCCAAAAGCACGGGTAGCTCCTACGAGCAGTACTTC.

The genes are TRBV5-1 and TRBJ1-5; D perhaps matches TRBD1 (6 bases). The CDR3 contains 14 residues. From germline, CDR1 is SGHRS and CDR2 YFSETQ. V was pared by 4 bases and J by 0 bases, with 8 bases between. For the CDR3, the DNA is TGCGCCAGCAGCCCAGGGGCTAGCAATCAGCCCCAGCATTTT. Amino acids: CASSPGASNQPQHF.

CDR3 residues: CASSSLAGEIETQYF. CDR3 nucleotides: TGTGCCAGCAGCTCCCTAGCGGGAGAGATAGAGACCCAGTACTTC. The gene calls are TRBV9 and TRBJ2-5; 10 positions agree with TRBD2. J gave up 4 bases and V 4 bases, and 7 bases lay outside the gene matches. Germline V gene data show CDR1 as SGDLS and CDR2 as YYNGEE. The CDR3 length is 15 residues.

The CDR3 DNA reads as TGTGCCAGCAGCCCACAGAGCTCTGGGGCCAACGTCCTGACTTTC. It encodes CASSPQSSGANVLTF. The chain combines TRBV5-4 with TRBJ2-6; D remains ambiguous. Per germline, CDR1 SGHNT and CDR2 YYREEE (reference sequence). V was shortened by 4 bases and J by 0 bases, with 8 bases between the two germline ends. The CDR3 runs to 15 residues.

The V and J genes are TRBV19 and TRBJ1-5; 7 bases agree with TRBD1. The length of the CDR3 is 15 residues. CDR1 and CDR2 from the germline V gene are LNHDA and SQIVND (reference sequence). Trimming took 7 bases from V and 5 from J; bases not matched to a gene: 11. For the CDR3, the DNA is TGTGCCAGTACCTTTTATGACAGGGATGATCAGCCCCAGCATTTT. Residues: CASTFYDRDDQPQHF.

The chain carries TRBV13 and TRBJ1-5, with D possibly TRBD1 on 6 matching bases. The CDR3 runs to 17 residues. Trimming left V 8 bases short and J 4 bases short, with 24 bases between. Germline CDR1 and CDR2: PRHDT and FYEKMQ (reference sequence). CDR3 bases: TGTGCCAGCTCACCCAACCCGGGGGGGGCTGTAAATCAGCCCCAGCATTTT. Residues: CASSPNPGGAVNQPQHF.

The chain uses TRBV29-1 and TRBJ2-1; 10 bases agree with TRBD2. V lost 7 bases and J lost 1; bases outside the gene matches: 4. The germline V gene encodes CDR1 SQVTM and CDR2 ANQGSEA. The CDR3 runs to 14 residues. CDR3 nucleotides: TGCAGCGGGAGAGCGGGAGGGTCCTACAATGAGCAGTTCTTC. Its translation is CSGRAGGSYNEQFF.

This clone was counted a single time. CDR3 in amino acids: CASSPGRSRLGNEQFF. The CDR3 coding sequence is TGTGCCAGCTCACCAGGGAGAAGCCGACTAGGCAATGAGCAGTTCTTC. V is TRBV18 and J is TRBJ2-1; the D gene is possibly TRBD2 (6 bases). V was cut by 2 bases and J by 6 bases, with 17 bases left in between. In germline, CDR1 is KGHSH, CDR2 LQKENI. The CDR3 consists of 16 residues.

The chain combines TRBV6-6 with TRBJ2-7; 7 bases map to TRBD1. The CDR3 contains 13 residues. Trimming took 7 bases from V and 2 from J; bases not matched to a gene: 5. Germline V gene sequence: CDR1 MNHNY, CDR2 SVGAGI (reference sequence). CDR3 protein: CASTKGQAYEQYF. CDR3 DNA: TGTGCCAGCACTAAAGGACAGGCCTACGAGCAGTACTTC.

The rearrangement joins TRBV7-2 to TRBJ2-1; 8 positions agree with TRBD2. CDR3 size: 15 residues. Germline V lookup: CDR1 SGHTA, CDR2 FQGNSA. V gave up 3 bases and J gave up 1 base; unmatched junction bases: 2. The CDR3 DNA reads TGTGCCAGCAGCTTTGCGGGGGGATCCTACAATGAGCAGTTCTTC. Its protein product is CASSFAGGSYNEQFF.

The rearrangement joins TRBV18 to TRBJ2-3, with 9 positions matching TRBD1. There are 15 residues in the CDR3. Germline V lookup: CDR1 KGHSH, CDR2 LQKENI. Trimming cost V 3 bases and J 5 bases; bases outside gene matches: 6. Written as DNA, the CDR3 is TGTGCCAGCTCACCTCGGGGACAGGGCAGAGATACGCAGTATTTT. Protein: CASSPRGQGRDTQYF.

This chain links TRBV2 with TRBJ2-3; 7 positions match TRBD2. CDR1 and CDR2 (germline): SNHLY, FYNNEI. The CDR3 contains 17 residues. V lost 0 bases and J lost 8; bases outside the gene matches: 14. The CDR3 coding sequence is TGTGCCAGCAGTGAAGCGCTTCCCCGGGAGGAAGGGGTTACGCAGTATTTT. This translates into CASSEALPREEGVTQYF.

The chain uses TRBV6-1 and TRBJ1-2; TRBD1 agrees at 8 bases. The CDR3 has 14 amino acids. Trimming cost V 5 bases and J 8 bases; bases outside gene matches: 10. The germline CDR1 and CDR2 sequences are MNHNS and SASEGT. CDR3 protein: CASSPPQGASGYTF. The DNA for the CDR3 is TGTGCCAGCAGTCCTCCCCAGGGGGCGAGCGGCTACACCTTC.

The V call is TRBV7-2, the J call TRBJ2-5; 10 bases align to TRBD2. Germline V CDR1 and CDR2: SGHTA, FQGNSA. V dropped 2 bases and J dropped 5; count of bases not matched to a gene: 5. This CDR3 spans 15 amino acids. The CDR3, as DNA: TGTGCCAGCAGCTTACAGCGGGGGGGAGGGGAGACCCAGTACTTC. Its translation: CASSLQRGGGETQYF.

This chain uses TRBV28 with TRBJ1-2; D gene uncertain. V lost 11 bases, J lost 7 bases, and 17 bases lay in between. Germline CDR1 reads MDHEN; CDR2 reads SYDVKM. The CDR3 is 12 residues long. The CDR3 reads CACNNRGRGYTF. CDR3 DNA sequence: TGTGCCTGCAATAACCGGGGTCGTGGCTACACCTTC.

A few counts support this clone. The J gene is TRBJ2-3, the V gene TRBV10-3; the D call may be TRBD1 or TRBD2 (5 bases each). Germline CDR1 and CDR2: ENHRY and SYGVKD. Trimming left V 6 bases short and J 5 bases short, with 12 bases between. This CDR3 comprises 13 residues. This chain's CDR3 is CAISTRDRDTQYF. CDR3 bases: TGTGCCATCAGCACCCGGGACCGAGATACGCAGTATTTT.

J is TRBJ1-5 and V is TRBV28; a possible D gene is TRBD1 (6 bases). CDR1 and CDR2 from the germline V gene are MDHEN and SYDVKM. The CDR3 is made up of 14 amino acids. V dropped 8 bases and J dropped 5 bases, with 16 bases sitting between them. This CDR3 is CASATGTLHQPQHF. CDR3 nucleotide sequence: TGTGCCAGCGCCACCGGGACACTTCATCAGCCCCAGCATTTT.

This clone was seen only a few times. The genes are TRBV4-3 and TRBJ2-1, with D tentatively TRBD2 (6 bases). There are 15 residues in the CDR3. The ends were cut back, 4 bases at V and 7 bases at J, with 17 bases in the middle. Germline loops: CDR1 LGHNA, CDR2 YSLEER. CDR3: CASSPRGAGGNEQFF. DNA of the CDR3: TGCGCCAGCAGCCCGAGAGGAGCCGGGGGAAATGAGCAGTTCTTC.

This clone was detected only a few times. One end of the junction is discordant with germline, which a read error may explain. CDR3 DNA sequence: TGTGCCTGGACTAAGGGGACAGGGCTACGAGGAAGGGCTTTC. Translation: CAWTKGTGLRGRAF. This rearrangement joins TRBV30 to TRBJ2-7; 9 nucleotides agree with TRBD1. CDR1 and CDR2 from the germline V gene are GTSNPN and SVGIG (reference sequence). This CDR3 has 14 amino acids.

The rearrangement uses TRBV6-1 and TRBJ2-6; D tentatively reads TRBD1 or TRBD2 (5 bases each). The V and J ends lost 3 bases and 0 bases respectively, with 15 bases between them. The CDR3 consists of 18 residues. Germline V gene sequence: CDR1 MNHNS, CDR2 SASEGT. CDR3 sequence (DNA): TGTGCCAGCAGTGACAGGTCACCGGGGCTCTCTGGGGCCAACGTCCTGACTTTC. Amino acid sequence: CASSDRSPGLSGANVLTF.